This T cell receptor beta chain originates from a study of blood T cell repertoires in COVID-19. Study overall: Donors in the United States, Italy and Spain gave samples during acute or convalescent COVID-19. Sources were T cells, B-cell-depleted T cells, or PBMCs; the material itself was cDNA or gDNA.

The CDR3 sequence is 14 residues long. CDR1 is SGHVS and CDR2 is FQNEAQ in the germline V gene. Trimming removed 4 bases from V and 7 bases from J, with 16 bases in between. TCRdb's copy holds only in-frame clones and misses some; the assay was immunoSEQ multiplex PCR. The table lists 350,000 or so clones, 86% of them singletons. In assigning cohorts, the study relied on participant-reported clinical history. This clonotype originated in a woman aged 40 to 50 with acute COVID-19. The sequenced sample was PBMCs or T cells enriched from blood (not recorded which). The chain links TRBV7-8 to TRBJ1-2; D gene ambiguous. DNA for the CDR3: TGTGCCAGCAGCTCGGACCGGGAACGGGGTGGCTACACCTTC. This codes for CASSSDRERGGYTF.